The next 10 T cell receptor beta chains were all read from a single sample in a study of blood T cell repertoires in COVID-19. Here immunoSEQ multiplex PCR was the method, and the copy in TCRdb shows in-frame clones only, minus some. The table lists approximately 400,000 clones, approximately 88% of them singletons, with about 12% in the top ten. The source material was peripheral blood. These receptors were taken from a woman aged 50 to 60 with COVID-19, enrolled during active disease.

Only one count was recorded for this clone. This chain links TRBV2 with TRBJ2-7, with D maybe TRBD1 (5 bases). The CDR3 is 15 amino acids. Per germline, CDR1 SNHLY and CDR2 FYNNEI. Between the trimmed V and J ends, which lost 4 bases and 6 bases, there was a span of 19 bases. The DNA of the CDR3 is TGTGCCAGCAGTGTCTTGGACATTATTGTAGGCGAGCAGTACTTC. Protein: CASSVLDIIVGEQYF. Supplemented by reference TRBV2 and TRBJ2-7, the full variable domain reads EPEVTQTPSHQVTQMGQEVILRCVPISNHLYFYWYRQILGQKVEFLVSFYNNEISEKSEIFDDQFSVERPDGSNFTLKIRSTKLEDSAMYFCASSVLDIIVGEQYFGPGTRLTVT.

The chain combines TRBV2 with TRBJ1-1; 7 nucleotides line up with TRBD1. Germline trimming cut 7 bases from V and 3 bases from J; bases unmatched to any gene: 5. Per germline, CDR1 SNHLY and CDR2 FYNNEI. The CDR3 totals 13 residues. The DNA of the CDR3 is TGTGCCAGCATGGACAGGCGGGACACTGAAGCTTTCTTT. Its translation is CASMDRRDTEAFF.

This chain links TRBV29-1 with TRBJ1-1; D gene ambiguous. CDR1 is SQVTM and CDR2 is ANQGSEA in the germline V gene. There are 13 residues in the CDR3. Trimming removed 0 bases from V and 3 bases from J, with 8 bases in between. The CDR3 region has the DNA TGCAGCGTTGAAGAATTCGGGGACACTGAAGCTTTCTTT. Its protein product is CSVEEFGDTEAFF.

The V gene is TRBV29-1, the J gene TRBJ1-4, with 7 bases matching TRBD1. The CDR3 spans 13 residues. Losses at the gene ends were 7 bases for V and 8 bases for J; bases not matched to a gene: 10. Germline V lookup: CDR1 SQVTM, CDR2 ANQGSEA. The CDR3 protein is CSAQTGMGEKLFF. The CDR3 bases are TGCAGCGCTCAGACAGGGATGGGAGAAAAACTGTTTTTT.

The CDR3 loop reads CASRSETNYGYTF. As DNA, the CDR3 is TGTGCCAGCAGGAGCGAAACTAACTATGGCTACACCTTC. The V gene is TRBV6-4, the J gene TRBJ1-2; D is undetermined. CDR1 and CDR2 (germline): MRHNA, SNTAGT. The CDR3 length is 13 residues. Between the trimmed V and J ends, which lost 6 bases and 0 bases, there was a span of 8 bases.

J is TRBJ2-1 and V is TRBV13, with 11 bases aligning to TRBD2. The germline V gene has CDR1 PRHDT and CDR2 FYEKMQ (reference sequence). The CDR3 sequence is 16 residues long. Losses at the gene ends were 5 bases for V and 4 bases for J; bases not matched to a gene: 7. The CDR3 is CASSHSGGAGYNEQFF. Here the CDR3 DNA reads TGTGCCAGCAGCCATAGCGGGGGGGCCGGGTACAATGAGCAGTTCTTC.

The chain's CDR3 is CASSPREQGSTGELFF. CDR3 nucleotide sequence: TGTGCCAGCAGCCCCCGGGAACAGGGAAGCACCGGGGAGCTGTTTTTT. The chain has TRBV5-4 and TRBJ2-2, with D possibly being TRBD1 (6 bases). The ends were cut back, 4 bases at V and 4 bases at J, with 17 bases in the middle. The length of the CDR3 is 16 residues. Germline lookup yields CDR1 SGHNT and CDR2 YYREEE (reference sequence).

The chain joins TRBV10-3 to TRBJ2-3; TRBD2 matches at 7 bases. Germline V gives CDR1 ENHRY, CDR2 SYGVKD. CDR3 length: 17 amino acids. The J segment lost 2 bases and the V segment lost 2 bases, leaving 10 bases of the junction unmatched. In nucleotides, the CDR3 is TGTGCCATCAGTGAGCCAACGGGGGGACTATTCACAGATACGCAGTATTTT. This translates into CAISEPTGGLFTDTQYF.

This chain links TRBV6-5 with TRBJ2-2; 10 nucleotides align to TRBD2. V dropped 9 bases and J dropped 2; count of bases not matched to a gene: 6. The length of the CDR3 is 15 residues. Germline lookup yields CDR1 MNHEY and CDR2 SVGAGI. CDR3 DNA sequence: TGTGCCAGTGGGACTAGCGTGATAAACACCGGGGAGCTGTTTTTT. Amino acids: CASGTSVINTGELFF.

J is TRBJ1-1 and V is TRBV6-1; D unclear. The V end was cut by 0 bases, the J end by 1 base, with 6 bases between. Germline V lookup: CDR1 MNHNS, CDR2 SASEGT. This CDR3 contains 14 residues. This CDR3 is CASSEAEGNTEAFF. The CDR3 nucleotides are TGTGCCAGCAGTGAAGCGGAGGGGAACACTGAAGCTTTCTTT.